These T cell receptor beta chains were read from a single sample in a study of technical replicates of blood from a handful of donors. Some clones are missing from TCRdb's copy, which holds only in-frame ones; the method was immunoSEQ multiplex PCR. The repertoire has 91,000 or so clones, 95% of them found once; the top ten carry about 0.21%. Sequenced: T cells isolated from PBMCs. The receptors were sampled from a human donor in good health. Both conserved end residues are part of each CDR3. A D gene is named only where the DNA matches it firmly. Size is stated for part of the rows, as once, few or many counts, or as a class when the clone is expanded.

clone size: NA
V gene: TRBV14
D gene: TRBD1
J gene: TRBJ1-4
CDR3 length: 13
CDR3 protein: CASSRDRGEKLFF
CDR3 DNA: TGTGCCAGCAGCCGAGACAGGGGTGAAAAACTGTTTTTT

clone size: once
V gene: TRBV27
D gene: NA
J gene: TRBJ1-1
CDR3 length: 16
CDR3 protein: CASSLSLAGKRPEAFF
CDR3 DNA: TGTGCCAGCAGTTTATCTTTGGCAGGGAAGAGGCCTGAAGCTTTCTTT

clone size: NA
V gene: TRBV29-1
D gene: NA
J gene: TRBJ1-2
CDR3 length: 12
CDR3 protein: CSVEGTAYGYTF
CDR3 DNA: TGCAGCGTTGAAGGGACAGCCTATGGCTACACCTTC

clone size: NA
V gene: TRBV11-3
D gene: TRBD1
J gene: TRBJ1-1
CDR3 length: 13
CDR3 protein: CASSSRTGEEAFF
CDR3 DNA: TGTGCCAGCAGCTCCCGGACAGGGGAGGAAGCTTTCTTT

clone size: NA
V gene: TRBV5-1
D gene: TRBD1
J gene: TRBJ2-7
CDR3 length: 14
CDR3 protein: CASSLVGQSYEQYF
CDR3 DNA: TGCGCCAGCAGCTTGGTGGGACAGTCCTACGAGCAGTACTTC

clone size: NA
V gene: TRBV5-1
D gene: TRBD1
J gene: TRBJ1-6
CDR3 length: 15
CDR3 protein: CASSLSGTGDSPLHF
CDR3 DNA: TGCGCCAGCAGCTTGTCCGGGACAGGGGATTCACCCCTCCACTTT

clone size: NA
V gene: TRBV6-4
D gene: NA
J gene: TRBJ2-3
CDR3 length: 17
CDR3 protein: CASSEGWTPRPTDTQYF
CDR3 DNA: TGTGCCAGCAGTGAGGGTTGGACACCCAGACCCACAGATACGCAGTATTTT

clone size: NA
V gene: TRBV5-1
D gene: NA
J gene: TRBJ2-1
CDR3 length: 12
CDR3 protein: CASSELRNEQFF
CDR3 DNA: TGCGCCAGCAGCGAACTCCGAAATGAGCAGTTCTTC

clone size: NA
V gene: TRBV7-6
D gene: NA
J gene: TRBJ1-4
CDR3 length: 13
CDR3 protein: CASSLIPNEKLFF
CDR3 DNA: TGTGCCAGCAGTCTAATACCAAATGAAAAACTGTTTTTT

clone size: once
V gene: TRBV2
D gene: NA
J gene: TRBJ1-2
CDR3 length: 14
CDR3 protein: CASRAETGVRGYTF
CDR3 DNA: TGTGCCAGCAGGGCGGAGACAGGAGTACGAGGCTACACCTTC

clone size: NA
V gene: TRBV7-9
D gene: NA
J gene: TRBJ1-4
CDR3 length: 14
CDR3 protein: CASSLGGLDEKLFF
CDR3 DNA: TGTGCCAGCAGCTTAGGTGGGCTCGATGAAAAACTGTTTTTT

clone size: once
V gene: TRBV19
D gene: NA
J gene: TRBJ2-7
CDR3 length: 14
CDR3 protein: CASSIRPGYYEQYF
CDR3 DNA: TGTGCCAGTAGTATTCGCCCGGGTTATTACGAGCAGTACTTC

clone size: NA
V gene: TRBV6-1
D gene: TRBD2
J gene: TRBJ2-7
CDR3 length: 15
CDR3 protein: CASSPSGGAPYEQYF
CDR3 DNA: TGTGCCAGCAGTCCTAGCGGGGGGGCCCCCTACGAGCAGTACTTC

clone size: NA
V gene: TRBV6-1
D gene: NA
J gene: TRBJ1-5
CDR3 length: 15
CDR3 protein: CASSEPGGGSQPQHF
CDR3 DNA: TGTGCCAGCAGCGAACCCGGGGGGGGGAGTCAGCCCCAGCATTTT

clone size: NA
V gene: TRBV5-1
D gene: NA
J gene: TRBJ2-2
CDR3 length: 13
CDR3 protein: CASSFPGSGELFF
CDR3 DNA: TGCGCCAGCAGCTTCCCGGGGTCCGGGGAGCTGTTTTTT

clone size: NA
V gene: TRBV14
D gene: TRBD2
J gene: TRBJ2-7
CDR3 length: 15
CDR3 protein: CASSHRDYLSYEQYF
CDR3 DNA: TGTGCCAGCAGCCACCGGGACTACCTCTCCTACGAGCAGTACTTC

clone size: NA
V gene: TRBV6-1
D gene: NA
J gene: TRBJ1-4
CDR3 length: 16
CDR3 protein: CASSEAGGPWIEKLFF
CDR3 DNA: TGTGCCAGCAGTGAAGCAGGAGGGCCCTGGATTGAAAAACTGTTTTTT

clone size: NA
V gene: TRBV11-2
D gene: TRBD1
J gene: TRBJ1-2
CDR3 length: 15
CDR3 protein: CASSLHRGRNGGYTF
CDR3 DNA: TGTGCCAGCAGCCTACACAGGGGGCGTAATGGCGGCTACACCTTC

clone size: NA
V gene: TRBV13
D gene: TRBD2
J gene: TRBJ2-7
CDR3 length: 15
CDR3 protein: CASSLGGLAGDEQYF
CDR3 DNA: TGTGCCAGCAGCTTAGGTGGACTAGCGGGAGACGAGCAGTACTTC

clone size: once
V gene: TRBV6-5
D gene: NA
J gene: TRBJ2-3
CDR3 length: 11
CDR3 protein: CASSRADTQYF
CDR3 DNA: TGTGCCAGCAGTCGGGCAGATACGCAGTATTTT

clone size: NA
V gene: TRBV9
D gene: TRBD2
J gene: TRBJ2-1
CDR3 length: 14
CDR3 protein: CASSGTSLPNEQFF
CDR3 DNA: TGTGCCAGCAGTGGGACTAGCTTACCGAATGAGCAGTTCTTC

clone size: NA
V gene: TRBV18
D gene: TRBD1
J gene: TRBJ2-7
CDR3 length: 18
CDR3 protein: CASSPQGRTGFSSYEQYF
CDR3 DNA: TGTGCCAGCTCACCACAGGGGAGGACAGGGTTTAGCTCCTACGAGCAGTACTTC

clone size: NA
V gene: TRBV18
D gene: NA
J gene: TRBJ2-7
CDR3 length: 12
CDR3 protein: CASSPRGNEQYF
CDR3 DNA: TGTGCCAGCTCACCGCGGGGCAACGAGCAGTACTTC